This T cell receptor (beta chain) was sequenced in a study of blood T cell repertoires in COVID-19. Study as a whole: Spain, Italy and the United States supplied samples that represented acute and convalescent COVID-19. In each case, the material was cDNA or gDNA derived from T cells, B-cell-depleted T cells, or PBMCs.

Methods used by the authors: Reference gene primer amplification yielded estimated nucleated cell counts. Clones were read by immunoSEQ multiplex PCR, and TCRdb kept only the in-frame ones, dropping some. V, J and clone size are taken as reported in that table, and D and trimming were inferred from the DNA itself. The sample lists fewer than 200,000 clones, under 80% occurring once. V was cut by 3 bases and J by 6 bases, with 14 bases left in between. This CDR3 has 15 residues. Germline loops: CDR1 SEHNR, CDR2 FQNEAQ (reference sequence). The J gene is TRBJ2-2, the V gene TRBV7-9, with a weak D call TRBD1 (6 bases). The material sequenced was peripheral blood. This TCR derives from a man aged 70-80 years with acute or convalescent COVID-19. The DNA of the CDR3 is TGTGCCAGCAGCTTTCCGGCAGGGGTGGCCGGGGAGCTGTTTTTT. This encodes CASSFPAGVAGELFF.